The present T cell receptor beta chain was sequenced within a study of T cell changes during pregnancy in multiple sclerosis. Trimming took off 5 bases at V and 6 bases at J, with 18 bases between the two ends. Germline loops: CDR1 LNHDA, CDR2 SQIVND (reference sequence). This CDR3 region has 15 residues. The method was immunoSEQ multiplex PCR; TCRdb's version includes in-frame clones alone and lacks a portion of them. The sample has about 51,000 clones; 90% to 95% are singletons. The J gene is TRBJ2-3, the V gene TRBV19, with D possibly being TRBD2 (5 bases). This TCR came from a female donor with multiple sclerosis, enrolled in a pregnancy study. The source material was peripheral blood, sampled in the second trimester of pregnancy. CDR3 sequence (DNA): TGTGCCAGTAGTTTCGGTGGGAGTGGGTCGGATACGCAGTATTTT. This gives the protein CASSFGGSGSDTQYF.